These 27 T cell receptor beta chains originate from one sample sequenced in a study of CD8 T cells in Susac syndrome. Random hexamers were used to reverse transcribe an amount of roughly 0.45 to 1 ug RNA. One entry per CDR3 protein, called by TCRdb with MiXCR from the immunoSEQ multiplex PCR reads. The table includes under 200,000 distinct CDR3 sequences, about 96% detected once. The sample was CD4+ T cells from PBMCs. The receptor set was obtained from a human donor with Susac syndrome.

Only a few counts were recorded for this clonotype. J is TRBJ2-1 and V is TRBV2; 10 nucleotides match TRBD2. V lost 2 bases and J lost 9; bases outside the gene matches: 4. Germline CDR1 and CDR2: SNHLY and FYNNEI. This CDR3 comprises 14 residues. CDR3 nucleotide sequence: TGTGCCAGCAGTGAACTAGCGGGAGCGGGTGAGCAGTTCTTC. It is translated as CASSELAGAGEQFF. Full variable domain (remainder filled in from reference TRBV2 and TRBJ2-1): EPEVTQTPSHQVTQMGQEVILRCVPISNHLYFYWYRQILGQKVEFLVSFYNNEISEKSEIFDDQFSVERPDGSNFTLKIRSTKLEDSAMYFCASSELAGAGEQFFGPGTRLTVL.

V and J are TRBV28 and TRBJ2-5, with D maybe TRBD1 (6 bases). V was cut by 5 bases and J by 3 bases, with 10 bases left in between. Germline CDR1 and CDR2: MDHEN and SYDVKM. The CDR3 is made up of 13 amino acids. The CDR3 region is CASSTGHKETQYF. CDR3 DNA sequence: TGTGCCAGCAGTACAGGGCATAAAGAGACCCAGTACTTC.

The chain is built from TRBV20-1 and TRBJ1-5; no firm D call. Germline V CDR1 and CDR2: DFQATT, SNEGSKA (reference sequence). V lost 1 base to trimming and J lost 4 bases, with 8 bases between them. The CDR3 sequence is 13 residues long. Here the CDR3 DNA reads TGCAGTGCTAGAGTGGTAGGAAATCAGCCCCAGCATTTT. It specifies CSARVVGNQPQHF.

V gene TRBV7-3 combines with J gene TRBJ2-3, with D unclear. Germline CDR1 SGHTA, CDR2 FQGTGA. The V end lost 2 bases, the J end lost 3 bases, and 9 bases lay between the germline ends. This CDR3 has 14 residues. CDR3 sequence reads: CASSLDPATDTQYF. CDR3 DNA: TGTGCCAGCAGCTTAGACCCCGCTACAGATACGCAGTATTTT.

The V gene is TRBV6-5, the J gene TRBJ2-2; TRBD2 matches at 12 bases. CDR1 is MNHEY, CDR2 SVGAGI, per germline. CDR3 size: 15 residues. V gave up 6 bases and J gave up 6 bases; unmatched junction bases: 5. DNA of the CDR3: TGTGCCAGCAGCTTGACTAGCGGGGGATCCGGGGAGCTGTTTTTT. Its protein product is CASSLTSGGSGELFF.

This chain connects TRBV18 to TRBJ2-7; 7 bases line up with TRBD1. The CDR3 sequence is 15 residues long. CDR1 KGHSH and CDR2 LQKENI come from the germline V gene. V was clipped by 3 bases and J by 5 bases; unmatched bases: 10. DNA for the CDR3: TGTGCCAGCTCACCCTTAGACAGGGTTAATAACGAGCAGTACTTC. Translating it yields CASSPLDRVNNEQYF.

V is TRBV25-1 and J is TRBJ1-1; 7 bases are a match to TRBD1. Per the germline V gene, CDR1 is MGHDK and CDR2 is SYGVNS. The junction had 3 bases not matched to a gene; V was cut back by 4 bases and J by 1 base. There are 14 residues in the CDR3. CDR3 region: CASSAGQQNTEAFF. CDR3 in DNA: TGTGCCAGCAGTGCGGGACAGCAGAACACTGAAGCTTTCTTT.

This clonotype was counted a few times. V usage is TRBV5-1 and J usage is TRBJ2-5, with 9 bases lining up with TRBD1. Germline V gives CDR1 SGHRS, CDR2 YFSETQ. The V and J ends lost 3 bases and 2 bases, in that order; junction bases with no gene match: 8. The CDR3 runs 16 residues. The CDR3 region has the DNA TGCGCCAGCAGCTCGCGGGACAGGGATCGACAAGAGACCCAGTACTTC. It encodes CASSSRDRDRQETQYF.

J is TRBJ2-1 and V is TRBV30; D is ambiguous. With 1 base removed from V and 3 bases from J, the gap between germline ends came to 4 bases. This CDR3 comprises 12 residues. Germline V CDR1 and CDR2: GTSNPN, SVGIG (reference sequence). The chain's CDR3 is CAWSGVYNEQFF. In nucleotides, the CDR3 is TGTGCCTGGAGTGGAGTCTACAATGAGCAGTTCTTC.

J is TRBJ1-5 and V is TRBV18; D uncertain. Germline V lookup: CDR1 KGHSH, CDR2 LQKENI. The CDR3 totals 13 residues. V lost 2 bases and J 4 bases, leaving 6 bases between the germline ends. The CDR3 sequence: CASSPSGNQPQHF. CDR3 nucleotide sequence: TGTGCCAGCTCACCAAGTGGGAATCAGCCCCAGCATTTT.

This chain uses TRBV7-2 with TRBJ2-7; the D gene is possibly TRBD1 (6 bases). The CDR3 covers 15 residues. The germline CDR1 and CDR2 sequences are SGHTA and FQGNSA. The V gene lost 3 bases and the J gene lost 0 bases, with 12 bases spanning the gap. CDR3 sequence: CASSFGQGSSYEQYV. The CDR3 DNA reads TGTGCCAGCAGCTTTGGGCAGGGGAGCTCCTACGAGCAGTACGTC.

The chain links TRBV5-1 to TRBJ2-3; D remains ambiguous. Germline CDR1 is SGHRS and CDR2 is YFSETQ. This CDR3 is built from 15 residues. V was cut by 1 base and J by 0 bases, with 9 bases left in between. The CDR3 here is CASSLRSLSTDTQYF. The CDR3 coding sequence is TGCGCCAGCAGCTTGAGGAGCCTTAGCACAGATACGCAGTATTTT.

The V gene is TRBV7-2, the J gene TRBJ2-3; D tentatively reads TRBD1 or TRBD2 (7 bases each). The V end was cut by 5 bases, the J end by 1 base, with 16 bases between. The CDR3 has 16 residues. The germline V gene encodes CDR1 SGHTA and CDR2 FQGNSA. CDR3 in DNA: TGTGCCAGCAGCCCGCACAGCGGGACAGGCACAGATACGCAGTATTTT. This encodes CASSPHSGTGTDTQYF.

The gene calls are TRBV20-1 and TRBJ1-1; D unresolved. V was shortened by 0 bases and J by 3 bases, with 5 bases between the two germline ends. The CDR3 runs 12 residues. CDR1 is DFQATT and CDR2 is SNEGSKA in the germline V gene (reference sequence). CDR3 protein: CSARDTDTEAFF. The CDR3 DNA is TGCAGTGCTAGAGATACGGACACTGAAGCTTTCTTT.

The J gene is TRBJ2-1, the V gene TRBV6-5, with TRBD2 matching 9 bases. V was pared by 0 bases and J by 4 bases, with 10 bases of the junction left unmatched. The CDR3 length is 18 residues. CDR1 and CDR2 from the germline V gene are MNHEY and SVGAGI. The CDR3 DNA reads TGTGCCAGCAGTTACTCGAGAGGGGCGAGCGGGAGGTACAATGAGCAGTTCTTC. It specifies CASSYSRGASGRYNEQFF.

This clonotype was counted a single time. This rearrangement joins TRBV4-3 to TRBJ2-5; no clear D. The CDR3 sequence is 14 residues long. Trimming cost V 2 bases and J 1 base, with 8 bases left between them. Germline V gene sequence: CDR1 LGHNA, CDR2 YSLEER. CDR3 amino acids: CASSQSVIQETQYF. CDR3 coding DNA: TGCGCCAGCAGCCAAAGTGTTATCCAAGAGACCCAGTACTTC.

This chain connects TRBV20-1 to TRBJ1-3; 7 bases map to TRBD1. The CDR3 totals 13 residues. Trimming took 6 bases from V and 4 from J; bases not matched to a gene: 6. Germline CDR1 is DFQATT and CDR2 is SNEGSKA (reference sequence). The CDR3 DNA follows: TGCAGTGCCAGGGGGGGACTGGGAAACACCATATATTTT. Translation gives CSARGGLGNTIYF.

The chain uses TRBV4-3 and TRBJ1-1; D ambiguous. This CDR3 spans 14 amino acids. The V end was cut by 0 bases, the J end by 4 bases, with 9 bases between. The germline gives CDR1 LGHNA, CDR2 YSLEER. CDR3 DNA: TGCGCCAGCAGCCAAGAGGTAGGCGTCACTGAAGCTTTCTTT. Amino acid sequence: CASSQEVGVTEAFF.

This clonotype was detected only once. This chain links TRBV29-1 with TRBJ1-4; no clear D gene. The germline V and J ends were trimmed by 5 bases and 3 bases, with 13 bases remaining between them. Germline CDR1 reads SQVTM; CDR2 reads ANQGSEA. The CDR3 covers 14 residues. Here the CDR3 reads CSVIDTSSNEKLFF. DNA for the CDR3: TGCAGCGTTATTGATACCTCCTCTAATGAAAAACTGTTTTTT.

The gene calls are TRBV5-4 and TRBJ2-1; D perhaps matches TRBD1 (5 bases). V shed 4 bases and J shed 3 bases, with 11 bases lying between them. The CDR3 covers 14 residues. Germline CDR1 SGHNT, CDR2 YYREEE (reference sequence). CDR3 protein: CASSNGQGYNEQFF. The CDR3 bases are TGTGCCAGCAGCAACGGACAAGGCTACAATGAGCAGTTCTTC. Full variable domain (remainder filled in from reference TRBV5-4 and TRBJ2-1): ETGVTQSPTHLIKTRGQQVTLRCSSQSGHNTVSWYQQALGQGPQFIFQYYREEENGRGNFPPRFSGLQFPNYSSELNVNALELDDSALYLCASSNGQGYNEQFFGPGTRLTVL.

The CDR3 nucleotides read TGTGCCAGCAGCCCAGCCGGGGAAAAACTGTTTTTT. This codes for CASSPAGEKLFF. The rearrangement uses TRBV7-9 and TRBJ1-4; the D is unclear. Germline loops: CDR1 SEHNR, CDR2 FQNEAQ (reference sequence). Deletions cut 5 bases from V and 8 bases from J, with 9 bases between. The length of the CDR3 is 12 residues.

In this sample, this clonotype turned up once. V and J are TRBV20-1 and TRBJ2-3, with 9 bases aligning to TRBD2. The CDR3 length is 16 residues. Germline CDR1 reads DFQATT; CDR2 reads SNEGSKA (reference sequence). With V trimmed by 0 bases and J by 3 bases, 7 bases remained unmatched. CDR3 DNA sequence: TGCAGTGCTAGAGATTATAGACTAGCGGAAACAGATACGCAGTATTTT. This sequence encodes CSARDYRLAETDTQYF.

CDR3 nucleotides: TGTGCCGGCGCCCCGTCGGGCTACACCTTC. It translates to CAGAPSGYTF. The genes are TRBV6-5 and TRBJ1-2; D is unresolved. The V gene lost 11 bases and the J gene lost 8 bases, with 12 bases spanning the gap. The CDR3 length is 10 residues. Germline V gene data show CDR1 as MNHEY and CDR2 as SVGAGI.

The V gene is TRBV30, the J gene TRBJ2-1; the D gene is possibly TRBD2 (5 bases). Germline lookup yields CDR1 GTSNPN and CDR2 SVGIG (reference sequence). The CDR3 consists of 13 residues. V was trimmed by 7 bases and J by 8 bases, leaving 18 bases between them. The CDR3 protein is CASWRSRLDEQFF. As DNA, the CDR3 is TGTGCCTCATGGAGGTCCCGTCTGGATGAGCAGTTCTTC. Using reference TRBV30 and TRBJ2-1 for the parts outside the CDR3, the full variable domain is SQTIHQWPATLVQPVGSPLSLECTVEGTSNPNLYWYRQAAGRGLQLLFYSVGIGQISSEVPQNLSASRPQDRQFILSSKKLLLSDSGFYLCASWRSRLDEQFFGPGTRLTVL.

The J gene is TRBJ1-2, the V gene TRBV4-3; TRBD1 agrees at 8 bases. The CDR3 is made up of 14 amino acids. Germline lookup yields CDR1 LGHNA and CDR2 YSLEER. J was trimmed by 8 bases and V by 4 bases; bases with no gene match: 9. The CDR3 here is CASSPDRARLGYTF. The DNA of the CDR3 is TGCGCCAGCAGCCCGGACAGGGCCAGATTGGGCTACACCTTC.

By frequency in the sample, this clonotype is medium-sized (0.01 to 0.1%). This chain's CDR3 is CASSLGSYQPQHF. CDR3 in DNA: TGTGCCAGCAGTTTAGGTTCCTATCAGCCCCAGCATTTT. The J gene is TRBJ1-5, the V gene TRBV27; D unresolved. Germline V lookup: CDR1 MNHEY, CDR2 SMNVEV (reference sequence). Trimming took 2 bases from V and 5 from J, leaving 7 bases between them. The CDR3 extends over 13 amino acids.

The CDR3 sequence is CASSPTGGHNSPLHF. The CDR3 DNA is TGTGCCAGCAGTCCAACAGGGGGCCATAATTCACCCCTCCACTTT. This sequence joins TRBV7-3 and TRBJ1-6; 9 nucleotides match TRBD1. The CDR3 loop spans 15 amino acids. Germline V gives CDR1 SGHTA, CDR2 FQGTGA. Trimming removed 6 bases from V and 5 bases from J; junction bases left unmatched: 5.